The text below deals with one T cell receptor beta chain. Its ends do not fully match the called genes, so a read error is possible. In the original analysis: Reference gene primer amplification gave estimated nucleated cell counts. Produced via immunoSEQ multiplex PCR; TCRdb's table is partial and in-frame only. V and J calls and clone size come straight from that table; D and trimming were deduced from the DNA. The table includes tens of thousands of clones, more than 75% detected once. These data come from a study of blood T cell repertoires in COVID-19. Germline CDR1 and CDR2: GTSNPN and SVGIG (reference sequence). This CDR3 contains 15 residues.

The J gene is TRBJ1-1, the V gene TRBV30, with D possibly matching TRBD1 (6 bases). Sequencing used peripheral blood. The TCR was taken from a man in his sixties with acute or convalescent COVID-19. CDR3 protein: CARSVPTGIGTEAFF. The CDR3 DNA is TGTGCCCGGAGTGTACCCACAGGGATCGGCACTGAAGCTTTCTTT.